The clone carrying this TCR beta chain has a single count. Its antigen is not known. This may be a read error, as it is one base from a much larger clone. The record originates from a study of blood T cells in healthy people across ages. Study results and caveats: When set beside aged donors, long-lived donors presented more naive CD4+ cells and higher diversity.

Per the germline V gene, CDR1 is SGDLS and CDR2 is YYNGEE. The CDR3 covers 13 residues. A second about 7 to 12 cycle PCR used barcoded and J-beta primers. From each sample, at least 3 million paired-end reads containing CDR3 were obtained. TCRdb redid the calling of the 5' RACE reads with MiXCR, one entry per CDR3 protein. The sample shows approximately 800,000 distinct CDR3 sequences, about 37% of them seen only once. The clonotype comes from a man aged 18-30 years in good health. The rearrangement uses TRBV9 and TRBJ2-3; D ambiguous. Sequenced material: blood. The CDR3 DNA follows: TGTACCAGCAACGACCCGTCAGCAGATACGCAGTATTTT. Amino acids: CTSNDPSADTQYF.